This TCR beta chain was observed in a study of control samples from healthy donors and cancer patients (TCRdb year 2020). Receptor libraries were prepared by the immunoSEQ multiplex PCR assay. The source is immuneACCESS, and TCRdb retained only in-frame sequences with V and J called. Part of the clones is not carried over; for the studies checked, unresolved V genes explain less than half of this, and the remainder is unexplained. The sample data list around 120,000 clones, and over 90% of these were observed just once. More than 2% of the sample is in the top ten clones. The germline V gene specifies SGHTA as CDR1 and FQGTGA as CDR2. The CDR3 contains 13 residues, cysteine and phenylalanine counted. Left in the record is the CDR3 DNA by itself, 39 bases read in frame from the first base. Trimming costs V 5 bases and J 13 bases, and their ends lie 18 bases apart. Comments on this clone: The target of this receptor is not known. No base-level quality is on record; no much larger clone is a single base apart.

The sequence was obtained from a man aged 25 to 40 in good health. The rearrangement joined TRBV7-3 to TRBJ2-1; the D segment might be TRBD1 or TRBD2, since each matches 6 bases. Input material: blood. CDR3 sequence: CASSPTGGRGQFF. The bases read TGTGCCAGCAGCCCCACTGGGGGGCGGGGACAGTTCTTC. When the CDR3 is completed using the reference TRBV7-3 and TRBJ2-1 genes on either side, the full variable domain is GAGVSQTPSNKVTEKGKYVELRCDPISGHTALYWYRQSLGQGPEFLIYFQGTGAADDSGLPNDRFFAVRPEGSVSTLKIQRTERGDSAVYLCASSPTGGRGQFFGPGTRLTVL.